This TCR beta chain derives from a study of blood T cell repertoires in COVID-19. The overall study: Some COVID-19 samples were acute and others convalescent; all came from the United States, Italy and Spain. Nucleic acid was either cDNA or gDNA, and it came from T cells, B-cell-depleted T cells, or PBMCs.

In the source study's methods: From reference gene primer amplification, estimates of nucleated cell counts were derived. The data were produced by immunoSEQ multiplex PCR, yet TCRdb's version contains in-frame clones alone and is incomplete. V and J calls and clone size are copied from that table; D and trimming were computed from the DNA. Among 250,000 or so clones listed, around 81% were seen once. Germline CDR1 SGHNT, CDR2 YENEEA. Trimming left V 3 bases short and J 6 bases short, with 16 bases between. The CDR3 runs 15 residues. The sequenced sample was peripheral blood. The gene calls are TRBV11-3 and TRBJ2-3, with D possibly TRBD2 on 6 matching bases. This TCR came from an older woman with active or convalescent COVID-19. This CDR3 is CASSLRGGELDTQYF. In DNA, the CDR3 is TGTGCCAGCAGCTTGAGGGGCGGGGAGCTGGATACGCAGTATTTT.